This T cell receptor beta chain was identified in a study of T cell responses to AZD1222 COVID-19 vaccine. Broader study findings: Donors in the cohort were predominantly white British and more often female, and clonal diversity was possibly underestimated. Among those given AZD1222, only six or seven were seropositive at baseline. Spike-spanning, vaccine-associated CD4 TCRs were dominant at 160-218 and 743-854. The repertoires were collected only after the peak T cell response.

In regard to this clone: Antigen: not known.

The method was immunoSEQ multiplex PCR; TCRdb's version includes in-frame clones alone and lacks a portion of them. The sample records 180,000 or so clones, over 85% being singletons. The TCR sequence derives from an adult who received the MenACWY meningococcal vaccine as a control. The specimen comprised peripheral blood, sampled 28 days after the second dose of the MenACWY control vaccine.

This CDR3 reads CASGSQTRTGAGNTIYF. The DNA of the CDR3 is TGTGCTAGTGGTTCCCAAACCCGGACAGGGGCTGGAAACACCATATATTTT. The chain uses TRBV12-5 and TRBJ1-3; TRBD1 matches at 9 bases. Germline V gene lookup returns CDR1 LGHNT and CDR2 FRNRAP. V lost 4 bases to trimming and J lost 2 bases; unmatched junction nucleotides: 9. CDR3 size: 17 residues.